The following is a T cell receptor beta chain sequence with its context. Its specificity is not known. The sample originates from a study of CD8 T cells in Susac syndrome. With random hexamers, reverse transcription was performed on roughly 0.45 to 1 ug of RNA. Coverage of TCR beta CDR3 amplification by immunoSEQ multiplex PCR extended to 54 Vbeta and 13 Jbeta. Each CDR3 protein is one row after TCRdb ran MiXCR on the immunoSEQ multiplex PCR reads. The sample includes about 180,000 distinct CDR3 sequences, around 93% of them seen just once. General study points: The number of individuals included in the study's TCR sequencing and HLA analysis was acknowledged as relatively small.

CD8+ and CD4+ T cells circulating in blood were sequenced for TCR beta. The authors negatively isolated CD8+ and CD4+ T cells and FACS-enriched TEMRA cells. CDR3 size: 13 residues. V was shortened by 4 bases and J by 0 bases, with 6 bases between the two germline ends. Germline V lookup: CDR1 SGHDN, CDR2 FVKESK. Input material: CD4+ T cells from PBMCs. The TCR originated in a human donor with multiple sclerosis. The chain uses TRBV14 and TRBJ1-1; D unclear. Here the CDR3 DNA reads TGTGCCAGCAGCCCGATTTTGAACACTGAAGCTTTCTTT. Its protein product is CASSPILNTEAFF.